These 9 T cell receptor beta chains came from one sample sequenced in a study of patients and donors after allogeneic stem cell transplantation. TCRdb re-called the RT-PCR reads through MiXCR, storing one row per CDR3 protein. The table records 40,000 to 45,000 distinct CDR3 sequences, about 30% of them present only once. The specimen sequenced was blood, either unsorted or a sorted T cell fraction (not recorded which). The receptors were gathered from a human donor who was either an allogeneic HSCT recipient or a stem cell or donor lymphocyte infusion donor (not recorded which). It is not recorded whose cells these are; they may come from a transplant donor.

This chain connects TRBV5-1 to TRBJ1-1; 8 bases match TRBD1. This CDR3 contains 15 residues. The germline CDR1 and CDR2 sequences are SGHRS and YFSETQ. Trimming took 0 bases from V and 5 from J; bases not matched to a gene: 6. The CDR3 loop is CASSLATDRETEAFF. The DNA of the CDR3 is TGCGCCAGCAGCTTGGCCACGGACAGGGAGACTGAAGCTTTCTTT.

The chain is built from TRBV27 and TRBJ1-5; D gene unclear. V was trimmed by 4 bases and J by 6 bases, leaving 10 bases between them. Germline values: CDR1 MNHEY, CDR2 SMNVEV (reference sequence). The CDR3 runs to 13 residues. The CDR3 is CASSYRESQPQHF. In nucleotides, the CDR3 is TGTGCCAGCAGTTACCGGGAAAGTCAGCCCCAGCATTTT.

CDR3 DNA: TGTGCCAGCAGTTACTTACCCCCCTGGAAAGGGGTGACCGGTCAGCCCCAGCATTTT. This codes for CASSYLPPWKGVTGQPQHF. V is TRBV6-2 or TRBV6-3 and J is TRBJ1-5, with D possibly being TRBD1 (5 bases). Germline CDR1 is MNHEY and CDR2 is SVGEGT. Trimming shortened V by 1 base and J by 6 bases, and 25 bases separated the two germline ends. The CDR3 contains 19 residues.

This chain uses TRBV5-1 with TRBJ2-6, with TRBD1 identical over 7 bases. The CDR3 extends over 17 amino acids. Looked up from germline, CDR1 is SGHRS and CDR2 is YFSETQ. Trimming removed 1 base from V and 13 bases from J; junction bases left unmatched: 17. The CDR3 protein is CASSLIEPGQSRKVLTF. CDR3 coding DNA: TGCGCCAGCAGCTTGATAGAGCCGGGACAGTCCAGAAAGGTCCTGACTTTC.

This clonotype appeared many times. The chain recombines TRBV27 with TRBJ1-5; 9 bases map to TRBD1. Losses at the gene ends were 5 bases for V and 3 bases for J; bases not matched to a gene: 8. The CDR3 totals 16 residues. CDR1 and CDR2 from the germline V gene are MNHEY and SMNVEV (reference sequence). CDR3 bases: TGTGCCAGCAGTAAAAGGACAGGGGCTATCAATCAGCCCCAGCATTTT. This gives the protein CASSKRTGAINQPQHF.

This chain uses TRBV4-2 with TRBJ1-6; D might be TRBD1 (5 bases). The CDR3 consists of 15 residues. V was clipped by 5 bases and J by 9 bases, with 17 bases between them. Germline V gives CDR1 LGHNA, CDR2 YNFKEQ. The CDR3 spells CASSSGGVYGSPLHF. CDR3 bases: TGTGCCAGCAGCAGCGGGGGGGTATATGGTTCACCCCTCCACTTT.

V and J are TRBV4-3 and TRBJ2-5; D is perhaps TRBD2 (6 bases). The V and J ends lost 1 base and 5 bases respectively, with 14 bases between them. The germline CDR1 and CDR2 sequences are LGHNA and YSLEER. The CDR3 contains 15 residues. The CDR3 DNA reads as TGCGCCAGCAGCCAAGGGGGCGGCGGAGGGGAGACCCAGTACTTC. As protein: CASSQGGGGGETQYF.

This clonotype has a handful of counts. The chain carries TRBV7-9 and TRBJ2-1, with 8 nucleotides matching TRBD1. CDR1 and CDR2 (germline): SEHNR, FQNEAQ (reference sequence). The CDR3 is 15 amino acids. Germline trimming cut 5 bases from V and 13 bases from J; bases unmatched to any gene: 16. The CDR3 spells CASSRQGTAYTEQFF. CDR3 in DNA: TGTGCCAGCAGCAGACAGGGGACTGCTTACACCGAACAGTTCTTC.

This clonotype has a handful of counts. This chain links TRBV4-1 with TRBJ1-1; no firm D call. CDR3 length: 14 residues. With 6 bases removed from V and 0 bases from J, the gap between germline ends came to 11 bases. Germline-derived CDR1 and CDR2 are MGHRA and YSYEKL. CDR3 sequence (DNA): TGCGCCAGCAGACACGTAGCTATGAACACTGAAGCTTTCTTT. Translated, it gives CASRHVAMNTEAFF.